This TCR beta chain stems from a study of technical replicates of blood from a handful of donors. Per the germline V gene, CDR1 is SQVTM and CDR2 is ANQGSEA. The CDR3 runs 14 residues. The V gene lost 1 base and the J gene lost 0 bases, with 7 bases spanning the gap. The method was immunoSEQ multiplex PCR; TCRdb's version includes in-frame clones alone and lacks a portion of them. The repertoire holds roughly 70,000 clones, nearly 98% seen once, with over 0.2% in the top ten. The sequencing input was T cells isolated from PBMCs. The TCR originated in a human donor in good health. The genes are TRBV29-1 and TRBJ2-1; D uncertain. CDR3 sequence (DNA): TGCAGCGTTGAAGGGCGGAGCTCCTACAATGAGCAGTTCTTC. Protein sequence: CSVEGRSSYNEQFF.